This T cell receptor (beta chain) was sequenced during a study of type 1 regulatory T cells. At the level of the study: This in vitro CD4 product, T-allo10, is enriched for Tr1 cells and alloantigen-specific.

One entry per CDR3 protein results from TCRdb running MiXCR on the reads. The sample lists 20,000 to 25,000 distinct CDR3 sequences; approximately 44% were seen once. A few counts support this clonotype. As yet, its antigen is unknown. Trimming took off 1 base at V and 6 bases at J, with 12 bases between the two ends. This CDR3 is built from 14 residues. Germline loops: CDR1 SEHNR, CDR2 FQNEAQ (reference sequence). The TCR was taken from a human donor in good health. The chain couples TRBV7-9 to TRBJ1-1; D gene unclear. Sequencing was done on a sample of cultured T cells, either the whole culture or a sorted T cell fraction (not recorded which). The CDR3 reads CASSLEAGLPEAFF. The CDR3 DNA is TGTGCCAGCAGCTTAGAAGCTGGTCTGCCTGAAGCTTTCTTT.